The 18 T cell receptor beta chains listed next were all sequenced from one sample in a study of T cell responses to AZD1222 COVID-19 vaccine. Sequenced by immunoSEQ multiplex PCR; TCRdb stores in-frame clones only, minus some. The sample holds approximately 77,000 clones; roughly 90% are singletons and the top ten take around 4.5%. The material was peripheral blood, obtained 28 days after the second AZD1222 dose. The receptors stem from an adult who received the AZD1222 COVID-19 vaccine.

The CDR3 DNA follows: TGTGCCAGCAGCTCCCAGGGTCTGAACACTGAAGCTTTCTTT. It codes for CASSSQGLNTEAFF. The J gene is TRBJ1-1, the V gene TRBV7-3; a possible D gene is TRBD1 (5 bases). V was pared by 4 bases and J by 0 bases, with 9 bases between. Per germline, CDR1 SGHTA and CDR2 FQGTGA. The CDR3 length is 14 residues.

The chain links TRBV4-1 to TRBJ1-6; D not certain. Deletions cut 4 bases from V and 0 bases from J, with 10 bases between. There are 16 residues in the CDR3. Per the germline V gene, CDR1 is MGHRA and CDR2 is YSYEKL. CDR3 sequence (DNA): TGCGCCAGCAGCCTCACCCTGATCTCCTATAATTCACCCCTCCACTTT. This codes for CASSLTLISYNSPLHF.

The V and J genes are TRBV11-2 and TRBJ2-4, with TRBD2 matching 7 bases. Germline V CDR1 and CDR2: SGHAT, FQNNGV. The CDR3 is 17 amino acids. The V gene end was trimmed by 2 bases and the J gene end by 4 bases; junction bases not matched to a gene: 11. The CDR3 region is CASSLQRTSGIKNIQYF. The CDR3 DNA reads TGTGCCAGCAGCTTACAGCGGACTAGTGGGATAAAAAACATTCAGTACTTC.

The chain carries TRBV12-5 and TRBJ2-6, with unresolved D. The germline gives CDR1 LGHNT, CDR2 FRNRAP. The V end was cut by 2 bases, the J end by 4 bases, with 12 bases between. The CDR3 sequence is 16 residues long. The CDR3 nucleotides are TGTGCTAGTGGTTTGTTGTACGAGGCCGGGGCCAACGTCCTGACTTTC. It translates to CASGLLYEAGANVLTF.

The V gene is TRBV5-4, the J gene TRBJ1-2; TRBD1 is a possible D gene (6 bases). Between the trimmed V and J ends, which lost 4 bases and 4 bases, there was a span of 8 bases. This CDR3 is 12 amino acids long. Germline V lookup: CDR1 SGHNT, CDR2 YYREEE (reference sequence). The CDR3 loop is CASSQDSYGYTF. The CDR3 DNA sequence: TGTGCCAGCAGCCAGGACAGCTATGGCTACACCTTC.

V gene TRBV5-4 combines with J gene TRBJ2-3; 11 bases align to TRBD2. J lost 4 bases, V lost 2 bases, and 6 bases had no gene match. Germline V gene sequence: CDR1 SGHNT, CDR2 YYREEE (reference sequence). The CDR3 has 16 residues. The DNA for the CDR3 is TGTGCCAGCAGCTTCGATAGCGGGAGGGGGCCAGATACGCAGTATTTT. Amino acid sequence: CASSFDSGRGPDTQYF. Looking up the rest from reference TRBV5-4 and TRBJ2-3 gives the full variable domain: ETGVTQSPTHLIKTRGQQVTLRCSSQSGHNTVSWYQQALGQGPQFIFQYYREEENGRGNFPPRFSGLQFPNYSSELNVNALELDDSALYLCASSFDSGRGPDTQYFGPGTRLTVL.

V and J are TRBV11-2 and TRBJ1-2; 8 bases align to TRBD1. CDR3 length equals 15 residues. V was clipped by 1 base and J by 7 bases; unmatched bases: 8. Germline CDR1 and CDR2: SGHAT and FQNNGV. CDR3 nucleotide sequence: TGTGCCAGCAGCTTAGTTACAGGGGGATTGGGTGGCTACACCTTC. Its protein is CASSLVTGGLGGYTF.

This chain uses TRBV5-1 with TRBJ1-4, with TRBD1 as a possible D gene (5 bases). Germline lookup yields CDR1 SGHRS and CDR2 YFSETQ. V was clipped by 4 bases and J by 4 bases, with 14 bases between them. CDR3 length: 15 amino acids. CDR3 amino acids: CASSLGATVNEKLFF. In nucleotides, the CDR3 is TGCGCCAGCAGCCTAGGAGCGACAGTTAATGAAAAACTGTTTTTT.

The CDR3 coding sequence is TGTGCCAGCAGCTTAGTTGACCCGACAGGGTCTAACACTGAAGCTTTCTTT. It codes for CASSLVDPTGSNTEAFF. This sequence joins TRBV11-2 and TRBJ1-1; 7 nucleotides line up with TRBD1. The CDR3 consists of 17 residues. V was pared by 1 base and J by 2 bases, with 10 bases of the junction left unmatched. CDR1 is SGHAT, CDR2 FQNNGV, per germline.

The chain has TRBV4-2 and TRBJ1-6, with 8 bases aligning to TRBD1. J lost 6 bases, V lost 0 bases, and 10 bases had no gene match. This CDR3 is built from 18 residues. Germline V gives CDR1 LGHNA, CDR2 YNFKEQ. For the CDR3, the DNA is TGTGCCAGCAGCCAAGATCCACAAGGGACAGGACTTAATTCACCCCTCCACTTT. Amino acid sequence: CASSQDPQGTGLNSPLHF.

The gene calls are TRBV28 and TRBJ2-1; D perhaps matches TRBD1 (5 bases). In germline, CDR1 is MDHEN, CDR2 SYDVKM. This CDR3 is built from 15 residues. The V end lost 3 bases, the J end lost 7 bases, and 16 bases lay between the germline ends. The CDR3 is CASSFLGVRGNEQFF. In DNA form, the CDR3 reads TGTGCCAGCAGTTTCCTCGGAGTTAGGGGAAATGAGCAGTTCTTC.

The chain joins TRBV19 to TRBJ2-7; maybe TRBD1 (5 bases). The ends were cut back, 1 base at V and 2 bases at J, with 18 bases in the middle. CDR1 LNHDA and CDR2 SQIVND come from the germline V gene (reference sequence). CDR3 length equals 17 residues. The CDR3 is CASSIVARQRPPYEQYF. DNA for the CDR3: TGTGCCAGTAGTATAGTGGCGCGACAGAGACCGCCCTACGAGCAGTACTTC. The complete variable domain, with remaining parts taken from reference TRBV19 and TRBJ2-7, reads DGGITQSPKYLFRKEGQNVTLSCEQNLNHDAMYWYRQDPGQGLRLIYYSQIVNDFQKGDIAEGYSVSREKKESFPLTVTSAQKNPTAFYLCASSIVARQRPPYEQYFGPGTRLTVT.

This clone was observed a single time. This chain uses TRBV20-1 with TRBJ2-3, with no clear D. The V gene's germline CDR1 is DFQATT and CDR2 SNEGSKA (reference sequence). Trimming removed 3 bases at V and 3 bases at J, with 13 bases between. CDR3 size: 14 residues. Here the CDR3 reads CSASYMGITDTQYF. CDR3 in DNA: TGCAGTGCTAGTTATATGGGGATTACAGATACGCAGTATTTT.

The chain recombines TRBV7-6 with TRBJ1-4, with 9 bases identical to TRBD1. With V trimmed by 3 bases and J by 0 bases, 5 bases remained unmatched. This CDR3 comprises 17 residues. CDR1 is SGHVS, CDR2 FNYEAQ, per germline. CDR3 bases: TGTGCCAGCAGCTTGGACAGGGGCCCCGCAACTAATGAAAAACTGTTTTTT. Translated, it gives CASSLDRGPATNEKLFF. Full variable domain (missing parts from reference TRBV7-6 and TRBJ1-4): GAGVSQSPRYKVTKRGQDVALRCDPISGHVSLYWYRQALGQGPEFLTYFNYEAQQDKSGLPNDRFSAERPEGSISTLTIQRTEQRDSAMYRCASSLDRGPATNEKLFFGSGTQLSVL.

The CDR3 is CASSSRVRAGDQPQHF. The CDR3 DNA is TGTGCCAGCAGCTCCAGGGTAAGGGCTGGGGATCAGCCCCAGCATTTT. The gene calls are TRBV11-2 and TRBJ1-5, with a weak D call TRBD1 (5 bases). Trimming left V 4 bases short and J 5 bases short, with 18 bases between. Germline V gene lookup returns CDR1 SGHAT and CDR2 FQNNGV. The CDR3 is 16 amino acids.

The chain carries TRBV4-1 and TRBJ2-2; TRBD2 matches at 7 bases. The ends lost 0 bases at V and 5 bases at J; junction bases unmatched: 18. Germline V gene lookup returns CDR1 MGHRA and CDR2 YSYEKL. The CDR3 length is 20 residues. The CDR3 spells CASSQDWPSPRAGVTGELFF. Written as DNA, the CDR3 is TGCGCCAGCAGCCAAGATTGGCCCTCGCCAAGGGCGGGGGTAACCGGGGAGCTGTTTTTT.

The rearrangement uses TRBV9 and TRBJ2-4; the D gene is possibly TRBD2 (5 bases). V shed 0 bases and J shed 0 bases, with 22 bases lying between them. The CDR3 runs 20 residues. Looked up from germline, CDR1 is SGDLS and CDR2 is YYNGEE. The CDR3: CASSVGWDSEERIAKNIQYF. The DNA for the CDR3 is TGTGCCAGCAGCGTAGGGTGGGATAGCGAAGAACGGATAGCCAAAAACATTCAGTACTTC.

The V gene is TRBV5-3, the J gene TRBJ1-5; unclear D gene. TRBV5-3 is flagged as an ORF with uncertain function. This CDR3 is built from 14 residues. Between the trimmed V and J ends, which lost 1 base and 2 bases, there was a span of 7 bases. CDR3 DNA: TGTGCCAGAAGCTTGAAGGAGCGCAATCAGCCCCAGCATTTT. Its translation: CARSLKERNQPQHF.